This record covers a single T cell receptor (beta chain). What it recognizes is unknown. The source of the sample is a study of OX40 agonist ivuxolimab in advanced cancers. As for the study in general: 30% to 40% of patients had received prior checkpoint inhibitor therapy. Whole-study findings and limits: Nonresponders, in some cases, also had low normalized T-cell clonal expansion.

Some clones are missing from TCRdb's copy, which holds only in-frame ones; the method was immunoSEQ multiplex PCR. The sample has about 48,000 clones; roughly 85% are singletons. There are 16 residues in the CDR3. The V and J ends lost 3 bases and 2 bases respectively, with 17 bases between them. Germline V gene data show CDR1 as LNHNV and CDR2 as YYDKDF (reference sequence). This receptor was taken from an adult with an advanced solid tumor such as melanoma, head and neck, liver or kidney cancer. The chain employs TRBV15 and TRBJ2-7; maybe TRBD2 (7 bases). The sample consisted of CD4+ or CD8+ T cells sorted from blood, taken in a trial of the OX40 agonist ivuxolimab. CDR3 DNA: TGTGCCACCAGCAGTTCCTTAGGGGGGGACACCTACGAGCAGTACTTC. The encoded protein is CATSSSLGGDTYEQYF.